Shown below are 18 T cell receptor beta chains from a single sample sequenced in a study of identical twins. TCRdb ran MiXCR on the 5' RACE reads and lists one entry per CDR3 protein. The sample shows 130,000 to 150,000 distinct CDR3 sequences, approximately 4% of them seen only once. The source material was memory T cells sorted from blood. The origin of the receptors is a man younger than 30 in good health.

This clonotype was counted at least ten times. V usage is TRBV9 and J usage is TRBJ2-2; D unresolved. Trimming removed 0 bases at V and 6 bases at J, with 12 bases between. The CDR3 contains 15 residues. Germline lookup yields CDR1 SGDLS and CDR2 YYNGEE. The CDR3 coding sequence is TGTGCCAGCAGCGTAGGAAAAGCGAGACCCGGGGAGCTGTTTTTT. Amino acid sequence: CASSVGKARPGELFF.

This clonotype was picked up many times. J is TRBJ2-4 and V is TRBV20-1; D not resolved. The germline gives CDR1 DFQATT, CDR2 SNEGSKA (reference sequence). The length of the CDR3 is 13 residues. The germline V and J ends were trimmed by 3 bases and 1 base, with 7 bases remaining between them. CDR3 protein: CSASWIAKNIQYF. The CDR3 DNA reads as TGCAGTGCTAGTTGGATCGCCAAAAACATTCAGTACTTC.

This clonotype has ten or more counts. The V and J genes are TRBV11-3 and TRBJ2-5; possibly TRBD1 for D (6 bases). Per germline, CDR1 SGHNT and CDR2 YENEEA. V was trimmed by 5 bases and J by 3 bases, leaving 10 bases between them. There are 13 residues in the CDR3. DNA for the CDR3: TGTGCCAGCAGCCGCGGACAGAAAGAGACCCAGTACTTC. Its protein product is CASSRGQKETQYF.

This clonotype was detected many times. This rearrangement joins TRBV12-3 or TRBV12-4 to TRBJ2-7; maybe TRBD1 (5 bases). V was shortened by 3 bases and J by 3 bases, with 18 bases between the two germline ends. The CDR3 sequence is 16 residues long. Here the CDR3 reads CASSFGALVVDYEQYF. CDR3 in DNA: TGTGCCAGCAGTTTTGGGGCTTTAGTGGTCGACTACGAGCAGTACTTC.

This clonotype was found many times. The chain uses TRBV12-3 or TRBV12-4 and TRBJ1-4; weak D call: TRBD1 (6 bases). The CDR3 has 14 residues. The germline V and J ends were trimmed by 6 bases and 5 bases, with 13 bases remaining between them. CDR3 region: CASSLGTRNEKLFF. The CDR3 nucleotides read TGTGCCAGCAGCCTGGGGACACGGAATGAAAAACTGTTTTTT.

This clonotype appeared many times. This chain links TRBV12-3 or TRBV12-4 with TRBJ1-2, with 8 bases identical to TRBD1. V was clipped by 5 bases and J by 8 bases; unmatched bases: 10. CDR3 length: 14 residues. CDR3 in amino acids: CASSLDQGARGYTF. CDR3 sequence (DNA): TGTGCCAGCAGTCTGGACCAGGGGGCCAGAGGCTACACCTTC.

This clonotype was picked up many times. This chain's CDR3 is CASNPHAGSGANVLTF. In DNA, the CDR3 is TGTGCCAGCAACCCCCACGCAGGCTCTGGGGCCAACGTCCTGACTTTC. The V and J genes are TRBV28 and TRBJ2-6; D unclear. This CDR3 contains 16 residues. Germline CDR1 reads MDHEN; CDR2 reads SYDVKM. Trimming removed 7 bases from V and 0 bases from J, with 13 bases in between.

The sample holds many counts of this clonotype. V is TRBV20-1 and J is TRBJ1-2, with 7 bases lining up with TRBD1. Germline trimming cut 6 bases from V and 2 bases from J; bases unmatched to any gene: 3. From germline, CDR1 is DFQATT and CDR2 SNEGSKA (reference sequence). The CDR3 is 12 amino acids. CDR3 in DNA: TGCAGTGCGGGGACAGCAAACTATGGCTACACCTTC. Protein sequence: CSAGTANYGYTF.

As regards this clonotype: No DNA is shown, since the ends of the CDR3 on it are uncertain; the CDR3 is the one TCRdb lists. The chain links TRBV7-8 to TRBJ2-7; the D call of TRBD1 is as the table states it, not checked on the DNA. The CDR3 contains 15 residues when both ends are counted. Germline V gives CDR1 SGHVS, CDR2 FQNEAQ. The CDR3 protein is CASFRGRDTVYEQYF.

The chain links TRBV18 to TRBJ2-3; D call uncertain. V lost 9 bases, J lost 6 bases, and 10 bases lay in between. CDR3 length: 11 residues. The V gene's germline CDR1 is KGHSH and CDR2 LQKENI. CDR3: CASTSGDTQYF. Here the CDR3 DNA reads TGTGCCAGTACCTCCGGGGATACGCAGTATTTT.

This clonotype was detected ten times or more. The chain has TRBV12-3 or TRBV12-4 and TRBJ1-5, with 9 bases aligning to TRBD1. The V segment lost 7 bases and the J segment 7 bases; nucleotides outside the gene matches: 8. This CDR3 region has 14 residues. DNA for the CDR3: TGTGCCAGCACTCGGACAGGGGCGGGCCAGCCCCAGCATTTT. This encodes CASTRTGAGQPQHF.

This clonotype was recorded at least ten times. The chain links TRBV5-1 to TRBJ2-1, with TRBD2 matching over 11 bases. Germline trimming cut 4 bases from V and 7 bases from J; bases unmatched to any gene: 7. Looked up from germline, CDR1 is SGHRS and CDR2 is YFSETQ. The CDR3 spans 15 residues. The CDR3 DNA is TGCGCCAGCAGCGATGGGACTAGCGGCCATAATGAGCAGTTCTTC. Translation: CASSDGTSGHNEQFF.

This clonotype was counted ten times or more. The rearrangement uses TRBV7-2 and TRBJ1-2, with D hard to call. Germline CDR1 and CDR2: SGHTA and FQGNSA. V lost 5 bases and J lost 4, with 20 bases in between. The CDR3 contains 16 residues. CDR3 protein: CASSPQGFGRGYGYTF. CDR3 coding DNA: TGTGCCAGCAGCCCCCAAGGTTTCGGGCGGGGCTATGGCTACACCTTC.

At least ten counts were recorded for this clonotype. V gene TRBV29-1 combines with J gene TRBJ2-7; tentative D call: TRBD1 (5 bases). Trimming took 0 bases from V and 1 from J, leaving 13 bases between them. Germline assignment: CDR1 SQVTM and CDR2 ANQGSEA. The length of the CDR3 is 15 residues. CDR3 in DNA: TGCAGCGTTGAAGATTGGCAGGGAAGGTCCTACGAGCAGTACTTC. As protein: CSVEDWQGRSYEQYF.

In this sample, this clonotype turned up many times. The V call is TRBV12-3 or TRBV12-4, the J call TRBJ2-5; unclear D gene. V was shortened by 8 bases and J by 1 base, with 8 bases between the two germline ends. This CDR3 region has 12 residues. The chain's CDR3 is CASGRVQETQYF. CDR3 nucleotide sequence: TGTGCCAGCGGAAGGGTCCAAGAGACCCAGTACTTC.

This clonotype was recorded at least ten times. The rearrangement links TRBV7-9 to TRBJ2-7; the match to TRBD2 covers 12 bases. V trimming: 1 base; J trimming: 2 bases; junction bases outside the gene matches: 6. The germline CDR1 and CDR2 sequences are SEHNR and FQNEAQ (reference sequence). This CDR3 is 17 amino acids long. The CDR3 coding sequence is TGTGCCAGCAGCTTAGGGTTGGCTAGCGGGAGGGCCTACGAGCAGTACGTC. Protein sequence: CASSLGLASGRAYEQYV.

This clonotype was counted ten times or more. V gene TRBV27 combines with J gene TRBJ1-4, with D perhaps TRBD1 (6 bases). V was shortened by 5 bases and J by 14 bases, with 18 bases between the two germline ends. This CDR3 has 13 amino acids. Germline CDR1 is MNHEY and CDR2 is SMNVEV (reference sequence). The CDR3 loop is CASSPIQGRGLFF. In DNA, the CDR3 is TGTGCCAGCAGTCCAATTCAGGGGAGAGGGCTGTTTTTT.

This clonotype was counted between two and nine times. The chain is built from TRBV3-1 and TRBJ1-3; D gene uncertain. Per the germline V gene, CDR1 is LGHDT and CDR2 is YNNKEL (reference sequence). This CDR3 is built from 15 residues. V was trimmed by 0 bases and J by 0 bases, leaving 6 bases between them. CDR3 nucleotide sequence: TGTGCCAGCAGCCAAGAGCGGAACTCTGGAAACACCATATATTTT. This gives the protein CASSQERNSGNTIYF.